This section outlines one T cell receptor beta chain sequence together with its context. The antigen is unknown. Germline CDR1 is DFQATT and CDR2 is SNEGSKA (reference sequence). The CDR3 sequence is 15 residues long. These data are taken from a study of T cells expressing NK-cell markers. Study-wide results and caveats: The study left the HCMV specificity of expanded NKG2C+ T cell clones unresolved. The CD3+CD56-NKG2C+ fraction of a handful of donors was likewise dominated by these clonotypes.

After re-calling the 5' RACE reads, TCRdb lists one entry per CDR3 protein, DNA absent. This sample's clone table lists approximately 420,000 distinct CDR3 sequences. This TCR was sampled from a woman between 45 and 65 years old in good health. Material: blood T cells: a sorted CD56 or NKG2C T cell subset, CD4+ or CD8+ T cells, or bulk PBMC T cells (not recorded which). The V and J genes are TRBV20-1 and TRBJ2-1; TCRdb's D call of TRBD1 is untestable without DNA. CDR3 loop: CSARDLRDLHNEQFF.